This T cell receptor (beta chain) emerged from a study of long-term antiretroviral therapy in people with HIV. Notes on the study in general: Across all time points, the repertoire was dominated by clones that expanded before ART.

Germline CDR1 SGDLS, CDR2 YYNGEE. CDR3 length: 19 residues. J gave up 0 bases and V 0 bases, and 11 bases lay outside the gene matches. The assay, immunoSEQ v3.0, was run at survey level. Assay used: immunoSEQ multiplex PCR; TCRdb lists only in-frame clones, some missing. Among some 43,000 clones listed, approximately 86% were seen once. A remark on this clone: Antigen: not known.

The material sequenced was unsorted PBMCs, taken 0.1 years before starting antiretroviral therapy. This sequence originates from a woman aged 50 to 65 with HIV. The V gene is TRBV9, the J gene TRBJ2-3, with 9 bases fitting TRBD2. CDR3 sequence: CASSVATGGGAASTDTQYF. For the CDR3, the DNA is TGTGCCAGCAGCGTAGCTACCGGCGGGGGGGCCGCTAGCACAGATACGCAGTATTTT.